This record concerns one T cell receptor (beta chain) sequence. Antigen: not known. V lost 2 bases and J 4 bases, leaving 13 bases between the germline ends. CDR3 size: 15 residues. Germline CDR1 SGHKS, CDR2 YYEKEE (reference sequence). These data come from a study of CD8 T cells in ankylosing spondylitis. General study points: Earlier authors reported some of these motif variants in reactive arthritis synovial fluid and blood.

TCRdb re-called the 5' RACE reads with MiXCR, one entry per CDR3 protein. The sample consists of a few hundred thousand distinct CDR3 sequences, about 20% of them appearing once. V gene TRBV5-5 combines with J gene TRBJ2-1; D call uncertain. The sequence was collected from a male donor with ankylosing spondylitis or in good health (not recorded which). The sequenced sample consisted of blood, either unsorted or a sorted T cell fraction (not recorded which). For the CDR3, the DNA is TGTGCCAGCAGCTTAGAGGCGTGGGGATACAATGAGCAGTTCTTC. Translation gives CASSLEAWGYNEQFF.